This TCR beta chain originates from a study of blood T cells in healthy people across ages. The second PCR ran roughly 7 to 11 cycles with a sample-barcoded 5' primer and J-beta primers. TCRdb used MiXCR to reprocess the 5' RACE reads, holding one entry per CDR3 protein. In the table there are hundreds of thousands of distinct CDR3 sequences, approximately 47% of which are singletons. The draw of peripheral blood yielded ten milliliters from each donor. Whenever a sample was processed, at least 6 million PBMCs were isolated. Sequencing was done on a sample of blood. The source of this sequence is a man in his 60s in good health.

The CDR3 DNA reads TGTGCCAGCACCTCAGTGGGAGGGAACTATGGCTACACCTTC. Amino acid sequence: CASTSVGGNYGYTF. The gene calls are TRBV4-2 and TRBJ1-2; D remains ambiguous. This CDR3 contains 14 residues. Germline V gene sequence: CDR1 LGHNA, CDR2 YNFKEQ. Trimming left V 7 bases short and J 2 bases short, with 14 bases between.